A single T cell receptor (beta chain) is shown here with its context. This clone was observed a handful of times. This clone's antigen is unknown. No base-level quality is on record; no much larger clone is a single base apart. The intended sense of this specimen's time point label: cycle 4 day 1 (C4D1), after 6 weeks of nivolumab. Every trial patient had relapsed following autologous stem cell transplantation, and prior brentuximab vedotin exposure was what differed among cohorts A, B and C. Magnetic negative selection with a Miltenyi CD8+ T cell isolation kit was used to purify CD8+ T cells from thawed PBMCs. The trial cohort comprised 56 patients with relapsed/refractory classical Hodgkin lymphoma whose best overall responses were complete response, partial response or progressive disease. Trial patients were treated with single-agent nivolumab in the multi-cohort phase II CheckMate 205 trial. An independent review committee assessed best overall response by applying the 2007 International Working Group response criteria. PBMCs from the trial were collected at three points: immediately before nivolumab initiation (C1D1), and during therapy at cycle 2 day 1 and cycle 4 day 1. Peripheral blood was collected in 8 mL Vacutainer Cell Preparation Tubes, from which PBMCs were isolated by centrifugation and then cryopreserved. Purified CD4+ and CD8+ fractions were prepared only for cases where an additional PBMC sample was available. Magnetically labelled cells were depleted on LS columns in a quadroMACS separator, and the flow-through was collected as the purified fraction.

This specimen belongs to a study of PD-1 blockade in classical Hodgkin lymphoma (dated by TCRdb to about 2020). Regarding the complete study: Nivolumab dosing was 3 mg/kg intravenously every 2 weeks, continuing until either disease progression or unacceptable toxicity. A peripheral blood immune signature of response to PD-1 blockade in classical Hodgkin lymphoma was defined using TCR beta sequencing and CyTOF. What the research found in general, with its limitations: By C4D1, a significant rise was seen in CD4+ TCR diversity but not in CD8+ TCR diversity (p=0.0027 vs p=0.16), and the rise was most apparent among complete responders (p=0.02). Patients starting nivolumab less than 1 year after ASCT had lower diversity and were excluded from later analyses to avoid confounding by immune reconstitution. Newly diagnosed patients were reported to have lower baseline TCR diversity than healthy donors, and relapsed/refractory patients were reported to have lower baseline TCR diversity still. The study was limited to a single clinical trial cohort, and causes of repertoire differences, possibly disease activity or prior therapy, remained undefined. Trial patients achieving complete response had baseline diversity similar to newly diagnosed patients, whereas partial responders and progressors had significantly lower diversity.

Genomic DNA was extracted with the Qiagen DNeasy kit from unsorted PBMCs and from negatively selected CD4+ and CD8+ fractions. Using primers that anneal to V and J segments, immunoSEQ multiplex PCR amplified the TCR beta CDR3 regions. A synthetic immune receptor repertoire was used to minimize amplification bias, and remaining bias was computationally removed after sequencing. Processing in the source paper ran as follows. Custom Python scripts were used to quantify repertoire diversity as the Shannon entropy index. The unsorted, CD4+ and CD8+ repertoires were each analyzed separately, with the exception of combined analyses, where CD4+ and CD8+ sequences were merged in silico. A clone was considered expanded if an increase in frequency of at least 2-fold after treatment relative to C1D1 was found, and a pseudocount of 0.5 was applied to clones undetected at baseline. Singleton clones were defined as clones with 0 or 1 copy at C1D1, and non-singleton clones were defined as clones with 2 or more copies. Clones expanded in unsorted samples were annotated as CD4+, CD8+ or unknown by matching protein sequences in sorted samples from the same patient. Wilcoxon tests on paired samples were used to test diversity changes from C1D1 to C4D1. In its TCRdb copy, this immuneACCESS table keeps in-frame sequences only and misses some clones. Where compared with another copy, unresolved V genes explain less than half of these, and the others have no known cause. V and J calls plus clone size are reproduced from that table; the DNA served to infer D and trimming. This sample lists 10,000 or so clones; 74% were detected once. The ten largest clones take up roughly a tenth of the sample.

The germline V gene specifies MGHRA as CDR1 and YSYEKL as CDR2. Trimming costs V 8 bases and J 2 bases, and their ends lie 11 bases apart. From cysteine to phenylalanine, the CDR3 is 13 amino acids long. Kept here is only the CDR3 DNA, which spans 39 bases and is read in frame from base 1. The TCR originated in a human donor with classical Hodgkin lymphoma. The chain uses TRBV4-1 and TRBJ2-3; the D gene cannot be named for sure. Sequenced here: CD8+ T cells from blood, sampled before the fourth cycle of nivolumab. The sequence in DNA is TGCGCCAGCCATGCCCTTCACACAGATACGCAGTATTTT. Translated, this is CASHALHTDTQYF.